This TCR beta chain was identified during a study of T cell responses to AZD1222 COVID-19 vaccine. Germline values: CDR1 LNHNV, CDR2 YYDKDF (reference sequence). V shed 8 bases and J shed 5 bases, with 9 bases lying between them. This CDR3 spans 11 amino acids. Sequencing was performed with immunoSEQ multiplex PCR; in TCRdb, only in-frame clones are kept and a portion is missing. This sample yields tens of thousands of clones, of which around 90% are seen a single time; approximately 2.6% belongs to the top ten. The source is an adult who received the AZD1222 COVID-19 vaccine. The J gene is TRBJ1-2, the V gene TRBV15; D not resolved. The source material was peripheral blood, sampled 28 days after the second AZD1222 dose. The CDR3 protein is CATGTPYGYTF. DNA of the CDR3: TGTGCCACCGGCACCCCATATGGCTACACCTTC.